This TCR beta chain was obtained from a study of cytomegalovirus exposure and HLA in healthy donors. Among the donors, all were healthy bone marrow donors. Findings of the study overall: The study reported that TCR beta sequences accurately predicted HLA-A and HLA-B alleles in most subjects. Later analysis indicated greater clonal expansion among HLA-associated TCR beta chains than among equally common other chains.

The PCR was carried out with 60 Vbeta primers and 13 Jbeta primers. Libraries were prepared by immunoSEQ multiplex PCR; TCRdb keeps only in-frame clonotypes and omits some of them. The sample has 120,000 to 150,000 clones; around 78% are singletons. Germline-derived CDR1 and CDR2 are GTSNPN and SVGIG (reference sequence). J was trimmed by 5 bases and V by 0 bases; bases with no gene match: 3. The CDR3 loop spans 15 amino acids. Concerning this clone: Its specificity is unknown.

The sample consisted of PBMCs. The V gene is TRBV30, the J gene TRBJ2-5; 13 bases line up with TRBD2. The TCR comes from a woman in her thirties or forties in good health and CMV-seropositive. The CDR3 DNA sequence: TGTGCCTGGAGTGTACAACTAGCGGGAGGGGAGACCCAGTACTTC. Its protein product is CAWSVQLAGGETQYF.